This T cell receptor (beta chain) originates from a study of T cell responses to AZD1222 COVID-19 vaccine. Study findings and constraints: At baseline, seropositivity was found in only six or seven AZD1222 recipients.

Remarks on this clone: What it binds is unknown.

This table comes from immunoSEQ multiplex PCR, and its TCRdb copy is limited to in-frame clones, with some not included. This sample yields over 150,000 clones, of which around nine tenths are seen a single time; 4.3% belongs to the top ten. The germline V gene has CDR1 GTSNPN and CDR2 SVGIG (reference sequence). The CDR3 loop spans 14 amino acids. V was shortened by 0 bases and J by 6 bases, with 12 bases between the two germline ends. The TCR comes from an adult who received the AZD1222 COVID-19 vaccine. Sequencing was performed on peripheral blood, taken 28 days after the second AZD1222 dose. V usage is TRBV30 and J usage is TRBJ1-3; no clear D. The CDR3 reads CAWSVQPSLNTIYF. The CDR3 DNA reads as TGTGCCTGGAGTGTACAACCTAGTCTAAACACCATATATTTT.